Detailed here is one T cell receptor beta chain. There are 14 residues in the CDR3. Germline V gene data show CDR1 as SEHNR and CDR2 as FQNEAQ (reference sequence). The V and J ends lost 5 bases and 5 bases respectively, with 14 bases between them. Here immunoSEQ multiplex PCR was the method, and the copy in TCRdb shows in-frame clones only, minus some. Seen here are 150,000 to 200,000 clones, about 96% observed once, and the top ten hold 0.8% to 1%. These data belong to a study of cytomegalovirus exposure and HLA in healthy donors. What was sequenced was PBMCs. The chain uses TRBV7-9 and TRBJ2-3, with D perhaps matching TRBD2 (6 bases). The receptor was derived from a woman aged 18 to 35 in good health and CMV-seronegative. This chain's CDR3 is CASSPQARGDTQYF. CDR3 DNA: TGTGCCAGCAGCCCCCAGGCGCGGGGAGATACGCAGTATTTT.